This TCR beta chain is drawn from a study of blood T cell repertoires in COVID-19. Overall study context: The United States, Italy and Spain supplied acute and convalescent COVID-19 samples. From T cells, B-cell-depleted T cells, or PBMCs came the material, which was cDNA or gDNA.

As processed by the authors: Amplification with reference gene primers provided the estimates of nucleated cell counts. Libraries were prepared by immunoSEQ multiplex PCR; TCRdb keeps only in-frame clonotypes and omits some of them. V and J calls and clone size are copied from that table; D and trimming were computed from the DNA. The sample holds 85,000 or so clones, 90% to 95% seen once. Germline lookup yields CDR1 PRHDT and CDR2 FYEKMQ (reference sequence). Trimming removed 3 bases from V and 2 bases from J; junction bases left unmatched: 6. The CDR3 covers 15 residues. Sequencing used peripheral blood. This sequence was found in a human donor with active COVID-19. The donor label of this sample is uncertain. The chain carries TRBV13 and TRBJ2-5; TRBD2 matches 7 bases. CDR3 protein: CASSFSGLVQETQYF. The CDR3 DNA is TGTGCCAGCAGCTTCTCCGGACTAGTGCAAGAGACCCAGTACTTC.